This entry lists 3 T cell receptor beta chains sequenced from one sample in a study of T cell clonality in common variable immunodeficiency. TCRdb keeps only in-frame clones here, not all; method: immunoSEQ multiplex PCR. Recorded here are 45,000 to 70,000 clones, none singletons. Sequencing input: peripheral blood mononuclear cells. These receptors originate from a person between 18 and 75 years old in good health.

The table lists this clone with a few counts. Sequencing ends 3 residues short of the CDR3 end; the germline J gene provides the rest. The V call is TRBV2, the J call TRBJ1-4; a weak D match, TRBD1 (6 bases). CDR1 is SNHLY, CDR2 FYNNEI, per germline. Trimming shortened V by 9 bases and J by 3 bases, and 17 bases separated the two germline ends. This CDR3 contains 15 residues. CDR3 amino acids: CASTQGLLSNEKLFF. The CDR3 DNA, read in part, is TGTGCCAGTACACAGGGTCTCTTATCTAATGAAAAA.

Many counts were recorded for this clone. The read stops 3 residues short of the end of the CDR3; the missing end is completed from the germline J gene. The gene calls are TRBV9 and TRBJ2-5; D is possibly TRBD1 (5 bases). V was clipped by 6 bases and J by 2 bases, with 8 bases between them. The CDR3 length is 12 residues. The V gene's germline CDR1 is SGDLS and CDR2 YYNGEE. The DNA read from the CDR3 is TGTGCCAGCAAGGGGCCTCAAGAGACC. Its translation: CASKGPQET. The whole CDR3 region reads CASKGPQETQYF.

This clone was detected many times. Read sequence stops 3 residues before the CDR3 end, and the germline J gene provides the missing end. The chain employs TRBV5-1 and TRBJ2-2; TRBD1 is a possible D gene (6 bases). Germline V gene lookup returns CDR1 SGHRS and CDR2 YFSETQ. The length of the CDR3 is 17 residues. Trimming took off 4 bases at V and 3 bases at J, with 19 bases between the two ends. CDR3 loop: CASSRRFRDTYTGELFF. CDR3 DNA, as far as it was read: TGCGCCAGCAGCCGTAGGTTTCGGGACACGTACACCGGGGAG.